The T cell receptor (beta chain) described here comes from a study of blood T cells in healthy people across ages. Germline lookup yields CDR1 SGHRS and CDR2 YFSETQ. Between the trimmed V and J ends, which lost 2 bases and 11 bases, there was a span of 10 bases. The CDR3 totals 12 residues. This clonotype occurred a few times. Combining a sample-barcoded 5' primer with a J-beta primer mix, a second PCR ran for about 6 to 12 cycles. A template-switch adaptor containing 12 random nucleotides labeled each cDNA molecule. MiXCR, run by TCRdb on the 5' RACE reads, gives a single entry per CDR3 protein. The repertoire has around 870,000 distinct CDR3 sequences, under 30% of them found once; the top ten carry 17%.

Sequenced: blood. This clonotype originated in an elderly woman in good health. The chain employs TRBV5-1 and TRBJ2-2; no clear D gene. The DNA for the CDR3 is TGCGCCAGCAGCTTTAATCAACAAGAGCTGTTTTTT. Encoded protein: CASSFNQQELFF. Based on the CDR3 plus reference TRBV5-1 and TRBJ2-2, the full variable domain is KAGVTQTPRYLIKTRGQQVTLSCSPISGHRSVSWYQQTPGQGLQFLFEYFSETQRNKGNFPGRFSGRQFSNSRSEMNVSTLELGDSALYLCASSFNQQELFFGEGSRLTVL.